This TCR beta chain was obtained from a study of blood T cell dynamics during melanoma immunotherapy. In this sample, this clone turned up a few times. What it binds is not known. Time point of the sample: week 3, after first cycle of checkpoint inhibitor. Samples come from before therapy and from week 3 after the first blockade cycle. Each sorted CD8+ T cell subset had its entire DNA loaded. Only in-frame clones appear in the TCRdb table, and some are missing; sequencing was by immunoSEQ multiplex PCR. The sample consists of about 12,000 clones, around nine tenths of them appearing once. Study results and caveats: Cell-free DNA CDR3 sequences most resembled the immune-effector CD8+ subset, which was also most clonal.

This clonotype was sampled from a human donor with melanoma. Sequences were derived from effector memory CD8+ T cells from blood, sampled from a patient treated with checkpoint blockade.

For the CDR3, the DNA is TGCAGCGTTGTTGCGGGAGGCGGGGAGCTGTTTTTT. It specifies CSVVAGGGELFF. The chain recombines TRBV29-1 with TRBJ2-2; 8 nucleotides align to TRBD2. V lost 4 bases to trimming and J lost 7 bases; unmatched junction nucleotides: 2. Looked up from germline, CDR1 is SQVTM and CDR2 is ANQGSEA. The CDR3 is made up of 12 amino acids.